These 14 T cell receptor beta chains originate from one sample sequenced in a study of blood T cell repertoires in COVID-19. Clones were sequenced by immunoSEQ multiplex PCR, and TCRdb holds only the in-frame ones, with some missing. The sample contains under 200,000 clones, about 90% of which appear only once. Sequenced input: PBMCs or T cells enriched from blood (not recorded which). Every receptor here comes from a woman aged 18-29 years who had recovered from COVID-19.

J is TRBJ1-1 and V is TRBV6-6; TRBD1 matches at 7 bases. CDR3 size: 16 residues. Trimming cost V 6 bases and J 0 bases; bases outside gene matches: 10. Germline V gene sequence: CDR1 MNHNY, CDR2 SVGAGI (reference sequence). CDR3 residues: CASRSRGALMNTEAFF. The CDR3 DNA reads TGTGCCAGCAGGAGCAGGGGGGCTCTAATGAACACTGAAGCTTTCTTT.

The chain has TRBV24-1 and TRBJ2-3; 9 bases are shared with TRBD1. The CDR3 spans 14 residues. V lost 7 bases to trimming and J lost 0 bases; unmatched junction nucleotides: 1. In germline, CDR1 is KGHDR, CDR2 SFDVKD. The CDR3 region has the DNA TGTGCCACCAGAGGGACAGGGAGCACAGATACGCAGTATTTT. Translation gives CATRGTGSTDTQYF.

V and J are TRBV27 and TRBJ1-6; maybe TRBD1 (5 bases). Germline V gives CDR1 MNHEY, CDR2 SMNVEV (reference sequence). This CDR3 contains 15 residues. V dropped 3 bases and J dropped 7 bases, with 13 bases sitting between them. Written as DNA, the CDR3 is TGTGCCAGCAGTTTTAAAGGGGCCCCAAATTCACCCCTCCACTTT. It encodes CASSFKGAPNSPLHF.

Comment on this clone: The identical CDR3 is also encoded by other nucleotide sequences in the sample. The chain carries TRBV11-2 and TRBJ2-3, with 10 bases identical to TRBD2. Germline lookup yields CDR1 SGHAT and CDR2 FQNNGV. The V and J ends lost 3 bases and 6 bases, in that order; junction bases with no gene match: 3. CDR3 length: 14 amino acids. CDR3 sequence: CASSFSGGADTQYF. The DNA for the CDR3 is TGTGCCAGCAGCTTCAGCGGGGGGGCTGATACGCAGTATTTT.

In DNA, the CDR3 is TGTGCCAGCAGTTTACGCGGAAACACAGATACGCAGTATTTT. It encodes CASSLRGNTDTQYF. The J gene is TRBJ2-3, the V gene TRBV28; D not resolved. This CDR3 spans 14 amino acids. Trimming cost V 2 bases and J 2 bases, with 8 bases left between them. Per germline, CDR1 MDHEN and CDR2 SYDVKM.

The chain employs TRBV7-2 and TRBJ2-1; the match to TRBD2 covers 10 bases. Germline assignment: CDR1 SGHTA and CDR2 FQGNSA. This CDR3 region has 16 residues. V was clipped by 5 bases and J by 0 bases; unmatched bases: 4. CDR3 sequence reads: CASSPQRGGSYNEQFF. The CDR3 DNA reads as TGTGCCAGCAGCCCCCAGCGGGGGGGCTCCTACAATGAGCAGTTCTTC.

This clone was observed a few times. This sequence joins TRBV10-1 and TRBJ2-1, with 8 bases matching TRBD2. V gave up 6 bases and J gave up 4 bases; unmatched junction bases: 8. CDR3 length: 15 amino acids. Germline V gene sequence: CDR1 WNHNN, CDR2 SYGVQD (reference sequence). The CDR3 DNA reads TGCGCCAGCAGCCCAGGACTAGCCGCGTACAATGAGCAGTTCTTC. Its translation is CASSPGLAAYNEQFF.

This chain's CDR3 is CASSLDRSTDTQYF. The CDR3 DNA reads TGCGCCAGCAGCTTGGACAGGTCCACAGATACGCAGTATTTT. The V gene is TRBV5-1, the J gene TRBJ2-3; D possibly corresponds to TRBD1 (5 bases). CDR3 length: 14 residues. V lost 0 bases and J 2 bases, leaving 7 bases between the germline ends. Germline CDR1 reads SGHRS; CDR2 reads YFSETQ. Combining the CDR3 with reference TRBV5-1 and TRBJ2-3 gives the whole variable domain KAGVTQTPRYLIKTRGQQVTLSCSPISGHRSVSWYQQTPGQGLQFLFEYFSETQRNKGNFPGRFSGRQFSNSRSEMNVSTLELGDSALYLCASSLDRSTDTQYFGPGTRLTVL.

This clone appeared once. The rearrangement links TRBV2 to TRBJ1-5; D possibly corresponds to TRBD1 (6 bases). V was trimmed by 8 bases and J by 1 base, leaving 12 bases between them. The germline CDR1 and CDR2 sequences are SNHLY and FYNNEI. This CDR3 spans 14 amino acids. CDR3 residues: CASAGEPSNQPQHF. Written as DNA, the CDR3 is TGTGCCAGCGCAGGGGAACCCAGCAATCAGCCCCAGCATTTT.

The chain couples TRBV7-6 to TRBJ2-7, with 8 bases fitting TRBD2. V gave up 5 bases and J gave up 2 bases; unmatched junction bases: 14. Germline V CDR1 and CDR2: SGHVS, FNYEAQ. The CDR3 consists of 17 residues. The CDR3 protein is CASSPDLSGGDTYEQYF. CDR3 in DNA: TGTGCCAGCAGCCCTGATCTAAGCGGGGGAGACACCTACGAGCAGTACTTC.

The chain combines TRBV7-3 with TRBJ2-3, with TRBD1 matching over 12 bases. The trim removed 5 bases at V and 6 bases at J, leaving 3 bases unmatched. Germline V gives CDR1 SGHTA, CDR2 FQGTGA. The CDR3 is made up of 14 amino acids. CDR3 residues: CASSPGQGADTQYF. The CDR3 bases are TGTGCCAGCAGCCCGGGACAGGGGGCGGATACGCAGTATTTT.

The V gene is TRBV6-5, the J gene TRBJ2-7; no clear D gene. CDR1 and CDR2 from the germline V gene are MNHEY and SVGAGI. There are 15 residues in the CDR3. With 4 bases removed from V and 1 base from J, the gap between germline ends came to 14 bases. CDR3 residues: CASSSEARGSYEQYF. Written as DNA, the CDR3 is TGTGCCAGCAGTTCCGAGGCCCGCGGATCCTACGAGCAGTACTTC.

This sequence joins TRBV2 and TRBJ2-7, with D hard to call. The CDR3 has 14 amino acids. Trimming left V 9 bases short and J 5 bases short, with 20 bases between. CDR1 SNHLY and CDR2 FYNNEI come from the germline V gene. CDR3 residues: CASSSVEAFDEQYF. The DNA for the CDR3 is TGTGCCAGTAGTTCGGTCGAGGCGTTCGACGAGCAGTACTTC. Variable domain in full (rest from reference TRBV2 and TRBJ2-7): EPEVTQTPSHQVTQMGQEVILRCVPISNHLYFYWYRQILGQKVEFLVSFYNNEISEKSEIFDDQFSVERPDGSNFTLKIRSTKLEDSAMYFCASSSVEAFDEQYFGPGTRLTVT.

This clone was seen many times. V is TRBV6-4 and J is TRBJ2-3; possible D gene TRBD2, 7 bases. Trimming pared 2 bases from V and 2 bases from J, leaving 8 bases between. Looked up from germline, CDR1 is MRHNA and CDR2 is SNTAGT. This CDR3 comprises 14 residues. CDR3 sequence (DNA): TGTGCCAGCAGTGACGGGGGGGCCACAGATACGCAGTATTTT. It specifies CASSDGGATDTQYF.